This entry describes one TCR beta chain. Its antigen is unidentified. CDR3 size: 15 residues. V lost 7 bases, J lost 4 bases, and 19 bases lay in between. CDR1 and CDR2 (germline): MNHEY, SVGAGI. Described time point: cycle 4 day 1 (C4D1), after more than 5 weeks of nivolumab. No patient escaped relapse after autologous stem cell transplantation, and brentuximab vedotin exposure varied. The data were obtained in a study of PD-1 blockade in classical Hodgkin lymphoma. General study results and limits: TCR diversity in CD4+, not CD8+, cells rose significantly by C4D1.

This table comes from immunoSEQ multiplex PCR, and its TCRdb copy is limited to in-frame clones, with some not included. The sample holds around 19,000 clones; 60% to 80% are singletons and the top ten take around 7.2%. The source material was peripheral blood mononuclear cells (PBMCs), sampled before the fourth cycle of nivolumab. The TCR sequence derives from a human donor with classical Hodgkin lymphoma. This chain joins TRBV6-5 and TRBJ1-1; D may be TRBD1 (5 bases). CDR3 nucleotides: TGTGCCAGCACGCCGGTCCGGGGGGAGGGCACTGAAGCTTTCTTT. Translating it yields CASTPVRGEGTEAFF.